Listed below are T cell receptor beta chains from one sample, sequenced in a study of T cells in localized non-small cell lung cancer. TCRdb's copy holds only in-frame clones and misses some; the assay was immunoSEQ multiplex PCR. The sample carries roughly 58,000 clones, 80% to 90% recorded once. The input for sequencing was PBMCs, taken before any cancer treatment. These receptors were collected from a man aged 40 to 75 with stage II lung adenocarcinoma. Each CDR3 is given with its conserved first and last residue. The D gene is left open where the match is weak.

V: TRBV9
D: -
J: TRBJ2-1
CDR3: CASSVADYNEQFF
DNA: TGTGCCAGCAGCGTAGCAGACTACAATGAGCAGTTCTTC

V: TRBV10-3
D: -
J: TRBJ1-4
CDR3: CAISDQQSNEKLFF
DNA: TGTGCCATCAGTGATCAACAGTCCAATGAAAAACTGTTTTTT

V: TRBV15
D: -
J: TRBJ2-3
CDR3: CATSRGATDTQYF
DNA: TGTGCCACCAGCAGAGGGGCCACAGATACGCAGTATTTT

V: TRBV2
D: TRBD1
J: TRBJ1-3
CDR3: CASSVLRGGGNTIYF
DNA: TGTGCCAGCAGTGTTCTCAGGGGGGGTGGAAACACCATATATTTT

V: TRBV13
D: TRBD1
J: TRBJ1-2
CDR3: CASSLEYRGPDYGYTF
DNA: TGTGCCAGCAGCTTAGAATACAGGGGGCCAGACTATGGCTACACCTTC

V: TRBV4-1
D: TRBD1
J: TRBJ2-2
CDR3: CASSLQGDTGELFF
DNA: TGCGCCAGCAGCCTACAGGGGGACACCGGGGAGCTGTTTTTT

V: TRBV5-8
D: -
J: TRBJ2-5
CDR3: CASSLNLYRVETQYF
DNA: TGTGCCAGCAGCTTGAACCTTTATAGAGTAGAGACCCAGTACTTC

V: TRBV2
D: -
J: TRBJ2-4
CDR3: CASSVAKNIQYF
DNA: TGTGCCAGCAGTGTAGCCAAAAACATTCAGTACTTC

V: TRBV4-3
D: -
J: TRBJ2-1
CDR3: CASSQGSLAAAGEQFF
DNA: TGCGCCAGCAGCCAAGGAAGCTTAGCGGCAGCAGGGGAGCAGTTCTTC

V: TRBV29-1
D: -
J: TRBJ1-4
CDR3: CSVEDPVGIGANEKLFF
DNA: TGCAGCGTTGAAGATCCAGTGGGCATCGGGGCTAATGAAAAACTGTTTTTT

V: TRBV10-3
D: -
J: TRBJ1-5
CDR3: CATTSTGGMGNQPQHF
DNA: TGTGCCACGACCTCCACCGGGGGTATGGGTAATCAGCCCCAGCATTTT